Below are 5 T cell receptor beta chains sequenced from a single sample in a study of liver allograft versus peripheral blood T cells. Overall study: The study compared liver allograft T cell receptor repertoires against peripheral blood repertoires of liver transplant recipients.

TCRdb ran MiXCR on the reads and lists one entry per CDR3 protein. The sample carries over 10,000 distinct CDR3 sequences, 25% to 35% recorded once. All receptors derive from a human patient who had a liver transplant. Certain T cells may be donor cells from the graft.

This clonotype is termed medium-sized. The chain employs TRBV5-4 and TRBJ1-1; D is unclear. The CDR3 runs to 15 residues. Germline CDR1 is SGHNT and CDR2 is YYREEE (reference sequence). Between the trimmed V and J ends, which lost 5 bases and 1 base, there was a span of 15 bases. In DNA, the CDR3 is TGTGCCAGCAGTCTGGAATTACAAGCGAACACTGAAGCTTTCTTT. Translation gives CASSLELQANTEAFF.

Judged by abundance, this clonotype is medium-sized. The chain links TRBV5-6 to TRBJ2-1; TRBD1 agrees at 10 bases. Germline V CDR1 and CDR2: SGHDT, YYEEEE. V shed 2 bases and J 14 bases; nucleotides not matched to a gene: 16. The CDR3 spans 16 residues. CDR3 nucleotides: TGTGCCAGCAGCTTTACGACAGGGGGCCCCCGCTGGTCGGAGTTCTTC. It encodes CASSFTTGGPRWSEFF.

This clonotype is labeled as medium-sized. V and J are TRBV19 and TRBJ2-7; D may be TRBD1 or TRBD2 (5 bases each). The ends were cut back, 5 bases at V and 0 bases at J, with 11 bases in the middle. CDR1 and CDR2 from the germline V gene are LNHDA and SQIVND (reference sequence). The CDR3 has 14 amino acids. The DNA for the CDR3 is TGTGCCAGTAGTCCCGGGACGGACTCCTACGAGCAGTACTTC. Translating gives CASSPGTDSYEQYF. The full variable domain, completed using reference TRBV19 and TRBJ2-7, is DGGITQSPKYLFRKEGQNVTLSCEQNLNHDAMYWYRQDPGQGLRLIYYSQIVNDFQKGDIAEGYSVSREKKESFPLTVTSAQKNPTAFYLCASSPGTDSYEQYFGPGTRLTVT.

Here the CDR3 reads CASSLARGGNSPLHF. Written as DNA, the CDR3 is TGTGCCAGCAGTTTAGCCAGGGGAGGTAATTCACCCCTCCACTTT. V is TRBV12-3 or TRBV12-4 and J is TRBJ1-6, with D possibly TRBD1 on 6 matching bases. This CDR3 contains 15 residues. V shed 0 bases and J shed 6 bases, with 9 bases lying between them.

This rearrangement joins TRBV20-1 to TRBJ1-1; D possibly corresponds to TRBD1 (5 bases). Germline V gene lookup returns CDR1 DFQATT and CDR2 SNEGSKA (reference sequence). V was clipped by 5 bases and J by 4 bases, with 11 bases between them. The CDR3 runs to 12 residues. This CDR3 reads CSAFSTGTEAFF. The DNA of the CDR3 is TGCAGTGCTTTTTCAACAGGCACTGAAGCTTTCTTT.